The 16 T cell receptor beta chains below all came from one sample that was sequenced in a study of vaccination effects on CD4 cells after COVID-19. Antigen-specific CD4+ T cells were first expanded with viral peptide pools by the ViraFEST assay and only then sequenced. Cultured cells yielded isolated CD4+ T cells after 10 days. Each participant was given two doses of one vaccine (BNT162b2 or mRNA-1273). Antigens for these TCRs are unknown. Using immunoSEQ multiplex PCR, the repertoire was profiled, and TCRdb retains in-frame clones only, with some absent. The table includes tens of thousands of clones, about 80% detected once. The sequenced sample was CD4+ T cells from PBMCs cultured with HCoV-229E spike peptides, obtained after COVID-19 vaccination. Receptors originate from a human donor who received a COVID-19 vaccine.

This clone has more than one count but fewer than ten. The chain links TRBV9 to TRBJ1-1, with D possibly matching TRBD1 (5 bases). The V end lost 3 bases, the J end lost 1 base, and 10 bases lay between the germline ends. This CDR3 comprises 14 residues. Germline V gene data show CDR1 as SGDLS and CDR2 as YYNGEE. CDR3: CASSGGDGNTEAFF. CDR3 bases: TGTGCCAGCAGCGGCGGGGACGGGAACACTGAAGCTTTCTTT.

The table lists this clone with a count of one. CDR3 residues: CASSIDRGSPEAFF. The CDR3 DNA is TGTGCCAGTAGTATAGACAGGGGGAGCCCTGAAGCTTTCTTT. The chain is built from TRBV19 and TRBJ1-1, with 7 bases fitting TRBD1. Germline CDR1 reads LNHDA; CDR2 reads SQIVND (reference sequence). V lost 0 bases, J lost 6 bases, and 4 bases stayed unmatched. This CDR3 has 14 amino acids.

The chain couples TRBV2 to TRBJ2-7, with 10 bases fitting TRBD1. The CDR3 is 14 residues long. The V and J ends lost 4 bases and 6 bases, in that order; junction bases with no gene match: 6. Germline loops: CDR1 SNHLY, CDR2 FYNNEI. The CDR3 DNA follows: TGTGCCAGCAGTGGGCGGACAGGGGGATCCGAGCAGTACGTC. It translates to CASSGRTGGSEQYV.

The chain recombines TRBV5-1 with TRBJ1-1; possible D gene TRBD1, 6 bases. The V end lost 0 bases, the J end lost 1 base, and 10 bases lay between the germline ends. Looked up from germline, CDR1 is SGHRS and CDR2 is YFSETQ. The CDR3 contains 15 residues. The CDR3 DNA reads TGCGCCAGCAGCTTGGAAACAGGGAGGAACACTGAAGCTTTCTTT. It specifies CASSLETGRNTEAFF.

J is TRBJ2-7 and V is TRBV6-1; no definite D call. The CDR3 consists of 13 residues. Looked up from germline, CDR1 is MNHNS and CDR2 is SASEGT. Trimming stripped 2 bases from V and 3 bases from J, with 8 bases between. CDR3 DNA: TGTGCCAGCAGTGAAATGTACAGCTACGAGCAGTACGTC. It translates to CASSEMYSYEQYV.

This clone occurred once. This chain uses TRBV5-6 with TRBJ1-1; TRBD1 might be the D (6 bases). Looked up from germline, CDR1 is SGHDT and CDR2 is YYEEEE. The CDR3 runs 14 residues. V lost 2 bases and J 6 bases, leaving 14 bases between the germline ends. The CDR3 DNA follows: TGTGCCAGCAGCTTTTCGGACAGAAGTTCTGAAGCTTTCTTT. Residues: CASSFSDRSSEAFF.

This rearrangement joins TRBV6-4 to TRBJ1-2; 10 bases match TRBD1. The length of the CDR3 is 13 residues. Germline CDR1 MRHNA, CDR2 SNTAGT. With V trimmed by 5 bases and J by 6 bases, 3 bases remained unmatched. As DNA, the CDR3 is TGTGCCAGCAGTCTGACAGGGGGCGATGGCTACACCTTC. As protein: CASSLTGGDGYTF.

This rearrangement joins TRBV24-1 to TRBJ2-3; D uncertain. With 5 bases removed from V and 4 bases from J, the gap between germline ends came to 9 bases. Germline assignment: CDR1 KGHDR and CDR2 SFDVKD. The CDR3 runs 13 residues. The CDR3 loop reads CATSVFSSDTQYF. CDR3 bases: TGTGCCACCAGTGTTTTTTCGTCAGATACGCAGTATTTT.

This chain connects TRBV5-1 to TRBJ2-3; the match to TRBD1 covers 9 bases. The V and J ends lost 2 bases and 0 bases, in that order; junction bases with no gene match: 13. Germline-derived CDR1 and CDR2 are SGHRS and YFSETQ. This CDR3 contains 19 residues. The CDR3 DNA follows: TGCGCCAGCAGCTTATTGGGACAGGGAGTATCGTCTAGCACAGATACGCAGTATTTT. Protein product: CASSLLGQGVSSSTDTQYF. The full variable domain, with the rest looked up from reference TRBV5-1 and TRBJ2-3, is KAGVTQTPRYLIKTRGQQVTLSCSPISGHRSVSWYQQTPGQGLQFLFEYFSETQRNKGNFPGRFSGRQFSNSRSEMNVSTLELGDSALYLCASSLLGQGVSSSTDTQYFGPGTRLTVL.

The V call is TRBV20-1, the J call TRBJ2-3; 13 bases fit TRBD2. CDR1 DFQATT and CDR2 SNEGSKA come from the germline V gene (reference sequence). CDR3 size: 16 residues. V lost 5 bases, J lost 0 bases, and 5 bases stayed unmatched. CDR3 sequence: CSAGGLAGASTDTQYF. The CDR3, as DNA: TGCAGTGCTGGTGGACTAGCGGGGGCCAGCACAGATACGCAGTATTTT.

The count of this clone is one. The rearrangement uses TRBV5-1 and TRBJ2-7, with TRBD2 matching 11 bases. Losses at the gene ends were 0 bases for V and 3 bases for J; bases not matched to a gene: 11. Germline CDR1 SGHRS, CDR2 YFSETQ. There are 18 residues in the CDR3. CDR3 nucleotide sequence: TGCGCCAGCAGCTTGGTCCCACCGACTAGCGGGGAGAACTACGAGCAGTACGTC. Residues: CASSLVPPTSGENYEQYV.

Here the CDR3 reads CASSPWGGSFGEKLFF. The CDR3 nucleotides read TGTGCCAGCAGTCCCTGGGGTGGGTCCTTTGGGGAAAAACTGTTTTTT. The chain employs TRBV28 and TRBJ1-4; D call uncertain. Trimming left V 5 bases short and J 8 bases short, with 21 bases between. This CDR3 comprises 16 residues. Looked up from germline, CDR1 is MDHEN and CDR2 is SYDVKM.

V usage is TRBV7-2 and J usage is TRBJ2-1; 8 nucleotides align to TRBD2. The junction had 11 bases not matched to a gene; V was cut back by 3 bases and J by 10 bases. Germline V lookup: CDR1 SGHTA, CDR2 FQGNSA. CDR3 size: 15 residues. CDR3 DNA: TGTGCCAGCAGCTTCCGGGGGGGGCCCAGGGGAGAGCAGTTCTTC. Its protein product is CASSFRGGPRGEQFF.

The chain links TRBV3-1 (or the pseudogene TRBV3-2) to TRBJ2-1; no clear D gene. V dropped 4 bases and J dropped 7 bases, with 14 bases sitting between them. The length of the CDR3 is 14 residues. Germline V gene sequence: CDR1 LGHDT, CDR2 YNNKEL (reference sequence). The CDR3 protein is CASSLWWDSNEQFF. The CDR3 DNA follows: TGTGCCAGCAGCCTATGGTGGGATTCTAATGAGCAGTTCTTC.

This clone was detected once. J is TRBJ1-5 and V is TRBV9; TRBD1 matches 9 bases. Trimming at V came to 2 bases and at J to 4 bases, leaving 4 bases not matched to a gene. The CDR3 extends over 15 amino acids. CDR1 is SGDLS, CDR2 YYNGEE, per germline. CDR3 residues: CASSVTDRGNQPQHF. The CDR3 DNA is TGTGCCAGCAGCGTTACCGACAGGGGGAATCAGCCCCAGCATTTT. Full variable domain (remainder filled in from reference TRBV9 and TRBJ1-5): DSGVTQTPKHLITATGQRVTLRCSPRSGDLSVYWYQQSLDQGLQFLIQYYNGEERAKGNILERFSAQQFPDLHSELNLSSLELGDSALYFCASSVTDRGNQPQHFGDGTRLSIL.

The chain combines TRBV10-2 with TRBJ2-7, with D perhaps TRBD1 or TRBD2 (5 bases each). This CDR3 has 11 amino acids. The V end was cut by 8 bases, the J end by 7 bases, with 12 bases between. Germline V gene lookup returns CDR1 WSHSY and CDR2 SAAADI. CDR3 in amino acids: CASGGWGEQYV. The DNA for the CDR3 is TGCGCCAGCGGGGGATGGGGAGAGCAGTACGTC.